This TCR beta chain comes out of a study of blood T cell repertoires in COVID-19 (dated by TCRdb to 2018 to 2020). At the level of the whole study: Samples from collaborators originated in the United States, Italy and Spain and spanned both the acute and convalescent phases of COVID-19. The material from the prospective study consisted of cDNA or gDNA derived from T cells, B-cell-depleted T cells, or PBMCs. Subjects who had been exposed to COVID-19, were actively infected with it, or had recovered from it provided the deeply sampled blood TCRbeta repertoires that made up the dataset. The repertoires were released in a freely available public database intended as a resource for research on the immune response to SARS-CoV-2. Samples came from the ongoing ImmuneRACE study (first 160 participants) plus 1,254 subjects from 6 global collaborators. Nearly every sample came with metadata listing a de-identified subject ID, COVID-19 status, age in years and sex. Where HLA class I and class II types were available, the types were taken from metadata supplied by the sample provider, not from assay-based typing.

At one collaborating source in Seattle, patients were enrolled during active infection and were followed longitudinally through the course of disease. Each collaborating institution followed its own protocols to collect whole blood in K2EDTA tubes. For TCRbeta analysis, collaborator samples were shipped as frozen whole blood, as isolated PBMCs, or as DNA extracted from either sample type. What the study reported, not specific to this receptor: The amount of clinical and demographic metadata varied by source and participant and was provided uncurated.

CDR3 length: 13 amino acids, cysteine to phenylalanine. The CDR3 DNA has 39 bases and is translated from base 1. Trimming costs V 6 bases and J 4 bases, and their ends lie 12 bases apart. The germline V gene gives CDR1 as MDHEN and CDR2 as SYDVKM. TCRbeta CDR3 regions were amplified from genomic DNA by means of the immunoSEQ Assay, a bias-controlled multiplex PCR. The authors processed their data as follows. The number of nucleated cells in each sample was estimated from the amplification of reference gene primers within the assay. To quantify the absolute abundance of each unique TCRbeta CDR3 rearrangement, sequence reads were collapsed and filtered. For each sample, productive Simpson clonality was calculated as the square root of Simpson's diversity index across productive rearrangements. As stored in TCRdb, this immuneACCESS dataset retains in-frame rearrangements with V and J assigned. A fraction of the clones does not appear; measured against another copy, unresolved V genes explain less than half of the discrepancy, and the remainder lacks a known reason. D and trimming come from the DNA, and the V and J calls and clone size come from that table. The sample includes 60,000 to 90,000 clones, with 70% to 90% observed a single time. The leading ten clones occupy approximately 11% of the sample.

For this clone: The specificity of this receptor is unknown. No much larger clone is present one base from it, and per-base qualities are unavailable.

This receptor was taken from a man between 60 and 75 years old with COVID-19, enrolled during active disease. Sequenced material: peripheral blood. Recombination linked TRBV28 to TRBJ1-1; the D segment could be TRBD1, given 5 matching bases. The DNA sequence is TGTGCCAGCAGCTTCAGGGTAGGCACTGAAGCTTTCTTT. Protein translation: CASSFRVGTEAFF.